These T cell receptor beta chains were read from a single sample in a study of blood T cells in healthy people across ages. TCRdb reprocessed the 5' RACE reads with MiXCR, giving one entry per CDR3 protein. The repertoire includes over 1.5 million distinct CDR3 sequences, around 50% of them detected once, and around 2.1% sits in the top ten. The sequenced material came from blood. These receptors were obtained from a woman aged 40 to 50 in good health. Both conserved end residues are part of each CDR3. D genes are given only for firm matches. Only part of the rows carry a size: once, few, many, or a class if the clone is expanded.

j_call: TRBJ1-4; v_call: TRBV27; clone_size: few; d_call: -; cdr3_nt: TGTGCCAGCAGTCTCCCCGGGAGAAAACTGTTTTTT; cdr3_aa: CASSLPGRKLFF
j_call: TRBJ2-7; v_call: TRBV6-5; clone_size: -; d_call: TRBD2; cdr3_nt: TGTGCCAGCAGAAAGGGGCGAGCGGGGTACAATGAGCAGTACTTC; cdr3_aa: CASRKGRAGYNEQYF
j_call: TRBJ1-5; v_call: TRBV27; clone_size: -; d_call: -; cdr3_nt: TGTGCCAGCAGTCCAGGGGCCTTTGGCAATCAGCCCCAGCATTTT; cdr3_aa: CASSPGAFGNQPQHF
j_call: TRBJ2-1; v_call: TRBV20-1; clone_size: -; d_call: TRBD1; cdr3_nt: TGCGGTGCAAGGACAGGGACTGAGCAGTTCTTC; cdr3_aa: CGARTGTEQFF
j_call: TRBJ2-1; v_call: TRBV9; clone_size: -; d_call: -; cdr3_nt: -; cdr3_aa: CAGSVGSGTTRKFF
j_call: TRBJ2-3; v_call: TRBV12-3/TRBV12-4; clone_size: -; d_call: -; cdr3_nt: TGTGCCAGCAGGGTAGTAGGAGATACGCAGTATTTT; cdr3_aa: CASRVVGDTQYF
j_call: TRBJ1-3; v_call: TRBV7-2; clone_size: -; d_call: -; cdr3_nt: TGTGCCAGCAGCGTAGGGGCAGGGCCAAACACCATATATTTT; cdr3_aa: CASSVGAGPNTIYF
j_call: TRBJ2-7; v_call: TRBV29-1; clone_size: -; d_call: TRBD1; cdr3_nt: TGCAGCTCGCGGACAGGGGGCCGCGAGCAGTACTTC; cdr3_aa: CSSRTGGREQYF
j_call: TRBJ1-2; v_call: TRBV28; clone_size: -; d_call: -; cdr3_nt: TGTGCCAGCAGTTCCAACCCGGGAGGGGGATCTAACTATGGCTACACCTTC; cdr3_aa: CASSSNPGGGSNYGYTF
j_call: TRBJ2-3; v_call: TRBV5-1; clone_size: few; d_call: -; cdr3_nt: TGTGCCAGCTCACCCCCTGGAGGAGGCACAGATACGCAGTATTTT; cdr3_aa: CASSPPGGGTDTQYF
j_call: TRBJ2-1; v_call: TRBV6-5; clone_size: -; d_call: TRBD2; cdr3_nt: TGTGCCAGCAGTTACCGGCTAGCGGGGGGGTACAATGAGCAGTTCTTC; cdr3_aa: CASSYRLAGGYNEQFF
j_call: TRBJ1-1; v_call: TRBV7-2; clone_size: few; d_call: -; cdr3_nt: TGTGCCAGCAGGCGTGGACGGTTCACTGAAGCTTTCTTT; cdr3_aa: CASRRGRFTEAFF
j_call: TRBJ1-6; v_call: TRBV20-1; clone_size: -; d_call: -; cdr3_nt: TGCAGTGCTAGAGAAGAATCGGGACTGAATTCACCCCTCCACTTT; cdr3_aa: CSAREESGLNSPLHF
j_call: TRBJ2-7; v_call: TRBV14; clone_size: few; d_call: TRBD1; cdr3_nt: TGTGCCAGCAGCCAATCTCGACAGGGGATCTACGAGCAGTACTTC; cdr3_aa: CASSQSRQGIYEQYF
j_call: TRBJ1-5; v_call: TRBV27; clone_size: -; d_call: -; cdr3_nt: TGTGCCAGCAGTGTTTCAGGGTTCCGGTATAGCAATCAGCCCCAGCATTTT; cdr3_aa: CASSVSGFRYSNQPQHF
j_call: TRBJ2-6; v_call: TRBV5-1; clone_size: few; d_call: TRBD1; cdr3_nt: TGCGCCAGCAGCTTAACCGGGACAGGGGGCGCCTCTGGGGCCAACGTCCTGACTTTC; cdr3_aa: CASSLTGTGGASGANVLTF
j_call: TRBJ2-7; v_call: TRBV12-3/TRBV12-4; clone_size: few; d_call: -; cdr3_nt: TGTGCCAGCAGTTTCCCGGGACACGCGGGCTACGAGCAGTACTTC; cdr3_aa: CASSFPGHAGYEQYF
j_call: TRBJ1-2; v_call: TRBV27; clone_size: few; d_call: TRBD1; cdr3_nt: TGTGCCAGCAGTTCCGGGACAGGCGGTATGGGGTACACCTTC; cdr3_aa: CASSSGTGGMGYTF
j_call: TRBJ2-5; v_call: TRBV15; clone_size: -; d_call: TRBD2; cdr3_nt: TGTGCCGCATGGACTAGCGGGGCCCGAGAGACCCAGTACTTC; cdr3_aa: CAAWTSGARETQYF
j_call: TRBJ2-7; v_call: TRBV24-1; clone_size: -; d_call: -; cdr3_nt: TGTGCCACCAGTGACTCCCCTCCCCTCAGTGGGGTTTACAATGAGCAGTACTTC; cdr3_aa: CATSDSPPLSGVYNEQYF
j_call: TRBJ2-1; v_call: TRBV6-1; clone_size: -; d_call: -; cdr3_nt: TGTGCCAGTCAGTCAGGGGCAATCTCCTACAATGAGCAGTTCTTC; cdr3_aa: CASQSGAISYNEQFF
j_call: TRBJ1-3; v_call: TRBV4-1; clone_size: -; d_call: -; cdr3_nt: TGCGCCAGCAGCCAATCGAACGGGGCAGTCGGCTCTGGAAACACCATATATTTT; cdr3_aa: CASSQSNGAVGSGNTIYF
j_call: TRBJ2-7; v_call: TRBV20-1; clone_size: -; d_call: TRBD1; cdr3_nt: TGCAGTGCCTTGGGACAGGAGGGATACGAGCAGTACTTC; cdr3_aa: CSALGQEGYEQYF
j_call: TRBJ1-1; v_call: TRBV11-2; clone_size: -; d_call: -; cdr3_nt: TGTGCCAGCAGCCTCCGGACGGCGGACCCCCTGAACACTGAAGCTTTCTTT; cdr3_aa: CASSLRTADPLNTEAFF
j_call: TRBJ2-1; v_call: TRBV7-3; clone_size: -; d_call: -; cdr3_nt: TGTGCCAGCAGCTATTCAGGGGCGAGGGAGCAGTTCTTC; cdr3_aa: CASSYSGAREQFF
j_call: TRBJ1-2; v_call: TRBV28; clone_size: -; d_call: -; cdr3_nt: TGTGCCGGCAGTTATCTATATGTTCGTGGCTACACCTTC; cdr3_aa: CAGSYLYVRGYTF
j_call: TRBJ2-5; v_call: TRBV4-3; clone_size: few; d_call: TRBD1; cdr3_nt: TGCGCCAGCAGCCAAGACCGACAGGGGGCCATGAAGACCCAGTACTTC; cdr3_aa: CASSQDRQGAMKTQYF
j_call: TRBJ1-5; v_call: TRBV6-2/TRBV6-3; clone_size: -; d_call: TRBD1; cdr3_nt: TGTGCCAGCAGCCGGATCGCGTCCGAGACGGGCAGGGGGCGAGGTCAGCCCCAGCATTTT; cdr3_aa: CASSRIASETGRGRGQPQHF
j_call: TRBJ1-5; v_call: TRBV20-1; clone_size: -; d_call: -; cdr3_nt: TGCAGTGCCCCGGGGCCTAGAACTGGGCCGAATCAGCCCCAGCATTTT; cdr3_aa: CSAPGPRTGPNQPQHF
j_call: TRBJ2-1; v_call: TRBV4-1; clone_size: few; d_call: TRBD2; cdr3_nt: TGCGCCAGCAGCCAAGGTCCGGGGGGAATGAACAATGAGCAGTTCTTC; cdr3_aa: CASSQGPGGMNNEQFF
j_call: TRBJ1-2; v_call: TRBV9; clone_size: -; d_call: -; cdr3_nt: TGTGCCAGCAGCGGTCCTCAGGACGGTGGCTATGGCTACACCTTC; cdr3_aa: CASSGPQDGGYGYTF
j_call: TRBJ1-2; v_call: TRBV5-1; clone_size: -; d_call: -; cdr3_nt: TGCGCCAGCAGCCAAGGGACGGTAAACGTCTATGGCTACACCTTC; cdr3_aa: CASSQGTVNVYGYTF
j_call: TRBJ2-3; v_call: TRBV7-2; clone_size: few; d_call: TRBD2; cdr3_nt: TGTGCCAGCAGCTTGATTATAGCGGGGGCATCTAGCACAGATACGCAGTATTTT; cdr3_aa: CASSLIIAGASSTDTQYF
j_call: TRBJ2-1; v_call: TRBV4-2; clone_size: -; d_call: -; cdr3_nt: TGTGCCAGCGGGGGACCCCCCTACAATGAGCAGTTCTTC; cdr3_aa: CASGGPPYNEQFF
j_call: TRBJ2-3; v_call: TRBV28; clone_size: -; d_call: TRBD1; cdr3_nt: TGTGCCAGCAGCTCCGGGACAGGGGTCGATTGGACAGATACGCAGTATTTT; cdr3_aa: CASSSGTGVDWTDTQYF
j_call: TRBJ2-2; v_call: TRBV20-1; clone_size: few; d_call: TRBD1; cdr3_nt: TGCAGTGCTAGAGAGACAGGGTATCAGGCCGGGGAGCTGTTTTTT; cdr3_aa: CSARETGYQAGELFF